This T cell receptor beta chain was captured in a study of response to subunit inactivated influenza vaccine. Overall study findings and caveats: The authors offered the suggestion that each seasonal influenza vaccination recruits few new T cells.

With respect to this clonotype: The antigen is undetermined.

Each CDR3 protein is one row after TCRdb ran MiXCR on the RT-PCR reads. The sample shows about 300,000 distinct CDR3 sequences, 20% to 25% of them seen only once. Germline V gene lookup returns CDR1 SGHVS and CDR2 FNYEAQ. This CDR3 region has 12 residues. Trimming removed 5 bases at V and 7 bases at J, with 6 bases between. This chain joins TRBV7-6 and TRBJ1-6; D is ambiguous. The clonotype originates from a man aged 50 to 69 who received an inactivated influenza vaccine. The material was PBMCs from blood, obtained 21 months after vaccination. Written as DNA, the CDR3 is TGTGCCAGCAGCCGAGAGAATTCACCCCTCCACTTT. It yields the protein CASSRENSPLHF.